Below are 11 T cell receptor beta chains sequenced from a single sample in a study of OX40 agonist ivuxolimab in advanced cancers. Clones were sequenced by immunoSEQ multiplex PCR, and TCRdb holds only the in-frame ones, with some missing. The table records about 54,000 clones, 75% to 95% of them present only once. The material sequenced was CD4+ or CD8+ T cells sorted from blood, taken in a trial of the OX40 agonist ivuxolimab. The receptors stem from an adult with an advanced solid tumor such as melanoma, head and neck, liver or kidney cancer.

The genes are TRBV7-6 and TRBJ2-7; unclear D gene. Germline CDR1 is SGHVS and CDR2 is FNYEAQ. CDR3 size: 13 residues. V was trimmed by 5 bases and J by 5 bases, leaving 13 bases between them. The CDR3 DNA sequence: TGTGCCAGCAGCCCTTCTAGAGTACACGAGCAGTACTTC. It is translated as CASSPSRVHEQYF. Supplemented by reference TRBV7-6 and TRBJ2-7, the full variable domain reads GAGVSQSPRYKVTKRGQDVALRCDPISGHVSLYWYRQALGQGPEFLTYFNYEAQQDKSGLPNDRFSAERPEGSISTLTIQRTEQRDSAMYRCASSPSRVHEQYFGPGTRLTVT.

The V gene is TRBV7-6, the J gene TRBJ2-7; 13 positions agree with TRBD2. The CDR3 sequence is 16 residues long. V dropped 4 bases and J dropped 9; count of bases not matched to a gene: 12. The germline V gene has CDR1 SGHVS and CDR2 FNYEAQ. CDR3 DNA: TGTGCCAGCAGCTCGACGGGACTAGCGGGAATGGATAGGCAGTACTTC. Its protein is CASSSTGLAGMDRQYF. Variable domain in full (rest from reference TRBV7-6 and TRBJ2-7): GAGVSQSPRYKVTKRGQDVALRCDPISGHVSLYWYRQALGQGPEFLTYFNYEAQQDKSGLPNDRFSAERPEGSISTLTIQRTEQRDSAMYRCASSSTGLAGMDRQYFGPGTRLTVT.

J is TRBJ2-7 and V is TRBV4-1, with D possibly being TRBD1 (5 bases). The CDR3 length is 17 residues. CDR1 and CDR2 (germline): MGHRA, YSYEKL. V was cut by 5 bases and J by 3 bases, with 23 bases left in between. This CDR3 reads CASSSPRLGPVYYEQYF. The CDR3 bases are TGCGCCAGCAGCTCGCCCCGATTGGGGCCGGTTTACTACGAGCAGTACTTC.

The rearrangement links TRBV10-3 to TRBJ2-7; the D gene could be TRBD1 or TRBD2 (5 bases each). The CDR3 has 13 amino acids. Trimming removed 5 bases at V and 3 bases at J, with 11 bases between. Germline V gene data show CDR1 as ENHRY and CDR2 as SYGVKD. The CDR3 sequence is CAISPGTNYEQYF. The CDR3 bases are TGTGCCATCAGTCCCGGGACGAACTACGAGCAGTACTTC.

This chain connects TRBV7-9 to TRBJ2-7, with D possibly called TRBD1 or TRBD2 (5 bases each). Trimming left V 5 bases short and J 6 bases short, with 20 bases between. The CDR3 runs 15 residues. Germline V gene sequence: CDR1 SEHNR, CDR2 FQNEAQ (reference sequence). The CDR3 DNA reads TGTGCCAGCAGCCCTCGGGGCGGCGGTTCCGCCGAGCAGTACTTC. Residues: CASSPRGGGSAEQYF.

This clone was detected only once. The chain joins TRBV4-2 to TRBJ2-7; D perhaps matches TRBD2 (6 bases). This CDR3 comprises 15 residues. Germline CDR1 is LGHNA and CDR2 is YNFKEQ. The V and J ends lost 2 bases and 3 bases respectively, with 14 bases between them. CDR3: CASSQRGREDYEQYF. In DNA, the CDR3 is TGTGCCAGCAGCCAAAGAGGGCGGGAAGACTACGAGCAGTACTTC.

This rearrangement joins TRBV13 to TRBJ2-2; D gene ambiguous. The CDR3 loop spans 16 amino acids. V gave up 0 bases and J gave up 3 bases, with 11 bases separating them. Germline V CDR1 and CDR2: PRHDT, FYEKMQ (reference sequence). This CDR3 is CASSLGPSSYTGELFF. The DNA for the CDR3 is TGTGCCAGCAGCTTAGGGCCCTCAAGCTACACCGGGGAGCTGTTTTTT.

V and J are TRBV19 and TRBJ2-2; 9 bases align to TRBD1. The ends lost 5 bases at V and 4 bases at J; junction bases unmatched: 5. CDR1 is LNHDA, CDR2 SQIVND, per germline (reference sequence). There are 15 residues in the CDR3. CDR3 nucleotides: TGTGCCAGTAGTCCTGGGACAGGGCCCACCGGGGAGCTGTTTTTT. This gives the protein CASSPGTGPTGELFF.

The V and J genes are TRBV7-6 and TRBJ2-3; possibly TRBD1 for D (5 bases). This CDR3 is 13 amino acids long. The germline CDR1 and CDR2 sequences are SGHVS and FNYEAQ. V was clipped by 6 bases and J by 7 bases, with 14 bases between them. DNA of the CDR3: TGTGCCAGCAGTGATGACAGCTTGCATACGCAGTATTTT. Its translation is CASSDDSLHTQYF. Supplemented by reference TRBV7-6 and TRBJ2-3, the full variable domain reads GAGVSQSPRYKVTKRGQDVALRCDPISGHVSLYWYRQALGQGPEFLTYFNYEAQQDKSGLPNDRFSAERPEGSISTLTIQRTEQRDSAMYRCASSDDSLHTQYFGPGTRLTVL.

The chain employs TRBV19 and TRBJ1-1; tentative D call: TRBD1 (6 bases). The CDR3 loop spans 12 amino acids. V was cut by 5 bases and J by 6 bases, with 10 bases left in between. The germline V gene encodes CDR1 LNHDA and CDR2 SQIVND (reference sequence). The DNA for the CDR3 is TGTGCCAGTAGTTTGGGGGGGCCTGAAGCTTTCTTT. Its translation: CASSLGGPEAFF.

This sequence joins TRBV4-3 and TRBJ2-7, with 10 bases that match TRBD2. Germline assignment: CDR1 LGHNA and CDR2 YSLEER. V dropped 0 bases and J dropped 1; count of bases not matched to a gene: 12. The CDR3 has 19 residues. The DNA for the CDR3 is TGCGCCAGCAGCCAAGAAGGAGTCCTAGCGGGAGAGTTATCCTACGAGCAGTACTTC. This codes for CASSQEGVLAGELSYEQYF.